The 2 T cell receptor beta chains reported below all come from one sample, sequenced in a study of T cell changes during pregnancy in multiple sclerosis. The table came from immunoSEQ multiplex PCR; TCRdb's copy has only in-frame clones and leaves some out. The table includes 70,000 to 100,000 clones, over 85% detected once. Sequences were derived from peripheral blood, sampled in the first trimester of pregnancy. Receptors were obtained from a female donor with multiple sclerosis, enrolled in a pregnancy study.

This clone has a count of ten or more. The gene calls are TRBV4-1 and TRBJ2-7; 8 bases line up with TRBD2. The CDR3 loop spans 15 amino acids. J gave up 3 bases and V 4 bases, and 8 bases lay outside the gene matches. Germline V gives CDR1 MGHRA, CDR2 YSYEKL. The CDR3 reads CASSPRRGVVYEQYF. The CDR3 bases are TGCGCCAGCAGCCCGCGGCGGGGGGTCGTCTACGAGCAGTACTTC.

V and J are TRBV19 and TRBJ1-1; 10 positions agree with TRBD1. The CDR3 is made up of 15 amino acids. V lost 3 bases, J lost 4 bases, and 5 bases stayed unmatched. Germline values: CDR1 LNHDA, CDR2 SQIVND (reference sequence). This CDR3 reads CASSMTGGSSTEAFF. In DNA, the CDR3 is TGTGCCAGTAGTATGACAGGGGGCTCGAGCACTGAAGCTTTCTTT.